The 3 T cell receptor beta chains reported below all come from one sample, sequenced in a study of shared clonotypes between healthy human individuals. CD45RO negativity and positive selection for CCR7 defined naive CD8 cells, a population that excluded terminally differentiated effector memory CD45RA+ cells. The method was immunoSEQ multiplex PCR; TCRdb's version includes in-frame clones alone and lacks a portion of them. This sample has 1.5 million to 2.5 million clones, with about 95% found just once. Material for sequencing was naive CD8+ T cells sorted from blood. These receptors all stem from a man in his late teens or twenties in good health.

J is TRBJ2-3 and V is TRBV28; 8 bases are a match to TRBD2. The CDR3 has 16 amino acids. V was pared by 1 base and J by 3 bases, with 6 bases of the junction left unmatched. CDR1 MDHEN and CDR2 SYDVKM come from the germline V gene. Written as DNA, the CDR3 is TGTGCCAGCAGTTTATCATACGGGGGGGCGACAGATACGCAGTATTTT. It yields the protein CASSLSYGGATDTQYF.

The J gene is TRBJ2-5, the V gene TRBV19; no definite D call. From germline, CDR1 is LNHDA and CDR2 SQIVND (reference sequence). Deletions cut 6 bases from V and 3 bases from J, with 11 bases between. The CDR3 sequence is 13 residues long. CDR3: CASRLDPEETQYF. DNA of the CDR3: TGTGCCAGTAGGTTGGACCCTGAAGAGACCCAGTACTTC.

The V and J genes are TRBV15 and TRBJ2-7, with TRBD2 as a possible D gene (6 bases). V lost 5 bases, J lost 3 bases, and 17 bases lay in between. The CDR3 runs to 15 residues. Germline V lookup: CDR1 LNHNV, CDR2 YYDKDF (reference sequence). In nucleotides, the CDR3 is TGTGCCACCAGCGGAGGGACGAACCCGATCTACGAGCAGTACTTC. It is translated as CATSGGTNPIYEQYF.